What follows is one T cell receptor (beta chain) and its context. Its specificity is unknown. The data belong to a study of T cell responses to AZD1222 COVID-19 vaccine. Method: immunoSEQ multiplex PCR; TCRdb's copy keeps in-frame clones and lacks some. Of 120,000 to 150,000 clones in the sample, 85% to 90% were seen once. The ends were cut back, 9 bases at V and 8 bases at J, with 19 bases in the middle. The CDR3 sequence is 13 residues long. CDR1 SGHTA and CDR2 FQGNSA come from the germline V gene. Second-dose intervals near 4 or 12 weeks were combined. Study-wide results and caveats: Clonal diversity was possibly underestimated, and the donors were mostly white British, with more females. The peak T cell response came first, and repertoires were sampled only after it. Recipients of two AZD1222 doses showed rising Spike-specific TCR breadth and depth.

The sequencing here drew on peripheral blood, taken 28 days after the second AZD1222 dose. The sequence was obtained from an adult who received the AZD1222 COVID-19 vaccine. The chain joins TRBV7-2 to TRBJ1-2; weak D call: TRBD1 (5 bases). As DNA, the CDR3 is TGTGCCAGGCCCGTAGAAGGGGCTCGAGGCTACACCTTC. Translating gives CARPVEGARGYTF.